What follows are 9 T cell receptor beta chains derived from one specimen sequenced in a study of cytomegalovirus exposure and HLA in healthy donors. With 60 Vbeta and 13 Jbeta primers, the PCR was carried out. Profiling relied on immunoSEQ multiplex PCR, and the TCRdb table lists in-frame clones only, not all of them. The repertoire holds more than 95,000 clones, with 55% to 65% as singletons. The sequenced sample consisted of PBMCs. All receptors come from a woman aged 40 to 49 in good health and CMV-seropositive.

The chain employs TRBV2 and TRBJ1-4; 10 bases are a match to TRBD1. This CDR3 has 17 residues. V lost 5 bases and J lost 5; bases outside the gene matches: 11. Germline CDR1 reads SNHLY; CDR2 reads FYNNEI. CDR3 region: CASSPDRGLLLNEKLFF. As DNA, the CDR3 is TGTGCCAGCAGTCCCGACAGGGGGCTTCTACTCAATGAAAAACTGTTTTTT.

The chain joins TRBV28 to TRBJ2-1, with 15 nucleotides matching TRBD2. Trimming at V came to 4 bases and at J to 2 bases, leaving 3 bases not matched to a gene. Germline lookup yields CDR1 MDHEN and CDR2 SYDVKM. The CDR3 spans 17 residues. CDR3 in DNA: TGTGCCAGCAGTTCCAGGACTAGCGGGAGGGCCTACAATGAGCAGTTCTTC. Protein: CASSSRTSGRAYNEQFF. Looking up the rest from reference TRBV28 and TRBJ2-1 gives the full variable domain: DVKVTQSSRYLVKRTGEKVFLECVQDMDHENMFWYRQDPGLGLRLIYFSYDVKMKEKGDIPEGYSVSREKKERFSLILESASTNQTSMYLCASSSRTSGRAYNEQFFGPGTRLTVL.

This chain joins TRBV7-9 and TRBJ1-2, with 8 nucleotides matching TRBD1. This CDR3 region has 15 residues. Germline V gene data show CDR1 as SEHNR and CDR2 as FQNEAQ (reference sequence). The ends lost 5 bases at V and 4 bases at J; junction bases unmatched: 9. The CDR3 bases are TGTGCCAGCAGCCCCAACAGGGGGTTTACCTATGGCTACACCTTC. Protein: CASSPNRGFTYGYTF. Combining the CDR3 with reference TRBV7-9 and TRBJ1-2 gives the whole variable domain DTGVSQNPRHKITKRGQNVTFRCDPISEHNRLYWYRQTLGQGPEFLTYFQNEAQLEKSRLLSDRFSAERPKGSFSTLEIQRTEQGDSAMYLCASSPNRGFTYGYTFGSGTRLTVV.

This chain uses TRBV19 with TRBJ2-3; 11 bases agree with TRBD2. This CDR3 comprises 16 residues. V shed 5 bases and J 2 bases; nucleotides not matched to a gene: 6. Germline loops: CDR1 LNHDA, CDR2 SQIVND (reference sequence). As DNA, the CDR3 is TGTGCCAGTAGTCCCGGACTAGCGGGCCTCACAGATACGCAGTATTTT. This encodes CASSPGLAGLTDTQYF.

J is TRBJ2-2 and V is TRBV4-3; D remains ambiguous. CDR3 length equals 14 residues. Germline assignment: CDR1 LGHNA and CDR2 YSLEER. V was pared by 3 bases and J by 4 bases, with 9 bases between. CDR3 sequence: CASSHAVGTGELFF. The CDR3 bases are TGCGCCAGCAGCCACGCGGTTGGCACCGGGGAGCTGTTTTTT.

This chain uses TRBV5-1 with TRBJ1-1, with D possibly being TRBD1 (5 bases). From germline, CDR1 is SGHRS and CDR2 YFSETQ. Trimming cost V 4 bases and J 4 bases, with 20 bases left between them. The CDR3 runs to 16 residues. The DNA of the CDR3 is TGCGCCAGCAGCCTGGGGCGGGATCGGATGGGCACTGAAGCTTTCTTT. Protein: CASSLGRDRMGTEAFF.

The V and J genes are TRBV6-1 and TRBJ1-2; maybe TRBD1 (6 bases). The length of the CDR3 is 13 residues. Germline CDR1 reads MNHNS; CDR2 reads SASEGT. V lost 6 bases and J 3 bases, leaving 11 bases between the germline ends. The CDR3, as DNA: TGTGCCAGCAGCAGGACAGCCCACTATGGCTACACCTTC. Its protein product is CASSRTAHYGYTF.

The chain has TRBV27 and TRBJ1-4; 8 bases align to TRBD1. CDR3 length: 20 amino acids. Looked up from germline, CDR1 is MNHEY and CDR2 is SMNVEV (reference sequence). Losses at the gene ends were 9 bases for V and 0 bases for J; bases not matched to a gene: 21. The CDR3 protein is CASKLTGQGVTIATNEKLFF. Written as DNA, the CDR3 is TGTGCCAGTAAATTGACTGGACAGGGCGTTACCATTGCAACTAATGAAAAACTGTTTTTT. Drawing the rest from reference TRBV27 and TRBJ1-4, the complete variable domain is EAQVTQNPRYLITVTGKKLTVTCSQNMNHEYMSWYRQDPGLGLRQIYYSMNVEVTDKGDVPEGYKVSRKEKRNFPLILESPSPNQTSLYFCASKLTGQGVTIATNEKLFFGSGTQLSVL.

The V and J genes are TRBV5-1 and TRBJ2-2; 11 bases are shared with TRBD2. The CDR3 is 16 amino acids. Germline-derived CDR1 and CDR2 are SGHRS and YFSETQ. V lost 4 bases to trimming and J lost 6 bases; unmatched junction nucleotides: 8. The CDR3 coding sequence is TGCGCCAGCAGCCTAGAGGGACTAGCGGAATCCGGGGAGCTGTTTTTT. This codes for CASSLEGLAESGELFF.